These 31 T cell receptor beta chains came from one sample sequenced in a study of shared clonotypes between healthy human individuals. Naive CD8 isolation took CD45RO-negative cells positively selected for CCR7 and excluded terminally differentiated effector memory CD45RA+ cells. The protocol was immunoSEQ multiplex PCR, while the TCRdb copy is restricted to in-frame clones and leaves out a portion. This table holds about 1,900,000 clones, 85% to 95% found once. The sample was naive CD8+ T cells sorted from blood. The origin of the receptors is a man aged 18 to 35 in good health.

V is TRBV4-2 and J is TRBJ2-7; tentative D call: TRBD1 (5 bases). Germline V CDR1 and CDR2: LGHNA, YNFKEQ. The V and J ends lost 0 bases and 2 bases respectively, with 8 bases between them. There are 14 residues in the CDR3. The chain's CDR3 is CASSQEDSTYEQYF. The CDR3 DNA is TGTGCCAGCAGCCAAGAAGACAGCACCTACGAGCAGTACTTC.

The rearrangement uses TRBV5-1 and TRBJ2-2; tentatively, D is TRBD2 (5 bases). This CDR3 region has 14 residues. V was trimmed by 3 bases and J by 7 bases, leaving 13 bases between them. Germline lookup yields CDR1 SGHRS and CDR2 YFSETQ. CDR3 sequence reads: CASSYDGVIGELFF. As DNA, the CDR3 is TGCGCCAGCAGCTACGACGGGGTGATCGGGGAGCTGTTTTTT.

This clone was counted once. CDR3 protein: CASSSRSDNQPQHF. The CDR3 region has the DNA TGTGCCAGTAGTAGTAGGTCCGACAATCAGCCCCAGCATTTT. The chain combines TRBV19 with TRBJ1-5; no definite D call. Trimming took off 4 bases at V and 3 bases at J, with 10 bases between the two ends. Germline V gene sequence: CDR1 LNHDA, CDR2 SQIVND (reference sequence). CDR3 length equals 14 residues.

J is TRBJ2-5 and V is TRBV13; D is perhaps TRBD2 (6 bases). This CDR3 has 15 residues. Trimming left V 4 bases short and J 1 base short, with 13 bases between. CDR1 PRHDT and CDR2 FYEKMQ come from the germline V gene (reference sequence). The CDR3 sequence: CASSSAGPFQETQYF. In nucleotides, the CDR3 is TGTGCCAGCAGCTCCGCGGGGCCCTTCCAAGAGACCCAGTACTTC.

CDR3 amino acids: CASSDSDRVSYEQYF. CDR3 in DNA: TGTGCCAGCAGTGACTCAGACAGGGTTTCCTACGAGCAGTACTTC. The V and J genes are TRBV6-4 and TRBJ2-7; 7 bases match TRBD1. V dropped 0 bases and J dropped 1; count of bases not matched to a gene: 3. The germline V gene has CDR1 MRHNA and CDR2 SNTAGT. This CDR3 has 15 residues.

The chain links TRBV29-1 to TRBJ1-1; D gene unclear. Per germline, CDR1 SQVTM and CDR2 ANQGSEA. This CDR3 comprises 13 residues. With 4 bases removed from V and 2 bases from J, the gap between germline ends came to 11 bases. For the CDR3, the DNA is TGCAGCGTTGTGGGTATCAGTAACACTGAAGCTTTCTTT. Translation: CSVVGISNTEAFF.

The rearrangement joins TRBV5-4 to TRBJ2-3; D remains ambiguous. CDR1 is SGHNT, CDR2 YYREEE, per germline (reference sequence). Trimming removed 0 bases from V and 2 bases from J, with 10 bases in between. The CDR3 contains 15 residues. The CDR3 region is CASSLGASDTDTQYF. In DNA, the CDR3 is TGTGCCAGCAGCTTGGGGGCGAGTGACACAGATACGCAGTATTTT.

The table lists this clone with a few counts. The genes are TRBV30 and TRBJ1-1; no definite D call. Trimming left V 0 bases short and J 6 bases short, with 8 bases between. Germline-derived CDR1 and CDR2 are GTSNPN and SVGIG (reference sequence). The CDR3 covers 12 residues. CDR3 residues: CAWSVYRAEAFF. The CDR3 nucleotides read TGTGCCTGGAGTGTTTATCGGGCTGAAGCTTTCTTT.

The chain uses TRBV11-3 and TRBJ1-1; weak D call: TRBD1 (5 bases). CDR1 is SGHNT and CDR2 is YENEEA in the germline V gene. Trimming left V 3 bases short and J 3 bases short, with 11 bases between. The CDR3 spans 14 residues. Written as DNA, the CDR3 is TGTGCCAGCAGCTTGAGGGGAGGGGACACTGAAGCTTTCTTT. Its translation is CASSLRGGDTEAFF.

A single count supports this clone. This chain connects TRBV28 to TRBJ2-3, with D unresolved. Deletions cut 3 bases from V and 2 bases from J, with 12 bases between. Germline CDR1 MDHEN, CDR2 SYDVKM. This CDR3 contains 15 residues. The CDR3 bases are TGTGCCAGCAGTTTTCAGGCCTCGATCACAGATACGCAGTATTTT. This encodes CASSFQASITDTQYF.

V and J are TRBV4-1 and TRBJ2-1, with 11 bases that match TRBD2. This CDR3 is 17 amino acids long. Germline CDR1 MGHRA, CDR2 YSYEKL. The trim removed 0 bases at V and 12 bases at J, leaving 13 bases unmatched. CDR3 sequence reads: CASSQEPIPLAGGGQFF. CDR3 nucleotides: TGCGCCAGCAGCCAAGAGCCGATCCCCTTAGCGGGAGGGGGGCAGTTCTTC.

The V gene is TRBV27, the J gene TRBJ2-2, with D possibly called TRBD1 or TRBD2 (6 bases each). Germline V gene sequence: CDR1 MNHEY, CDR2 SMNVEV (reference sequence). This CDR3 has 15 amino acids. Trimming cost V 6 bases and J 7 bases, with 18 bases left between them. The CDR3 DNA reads TGTGCCAGCAGCCCACTTCCGGGGGCCAACGGGGAGCTGTTTTTT. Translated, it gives CASSPLPGANGELFF.

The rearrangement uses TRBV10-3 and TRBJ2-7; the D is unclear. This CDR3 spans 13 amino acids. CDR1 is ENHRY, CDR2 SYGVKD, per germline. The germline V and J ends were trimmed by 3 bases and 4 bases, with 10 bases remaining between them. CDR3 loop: CAISDDLPYEQYF. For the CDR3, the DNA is TGTGCCATCAGTGACGACTTACCTTACGAGCAGTACTTC.

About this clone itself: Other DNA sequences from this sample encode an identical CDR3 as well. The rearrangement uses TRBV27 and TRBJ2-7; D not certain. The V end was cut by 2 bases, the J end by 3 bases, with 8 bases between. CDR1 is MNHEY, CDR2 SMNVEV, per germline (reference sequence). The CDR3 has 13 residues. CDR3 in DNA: TGTGCCAGCAGTTTACAAGGATTCTACGAGCAGTACTTC. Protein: CASSLQGFYEQYF.

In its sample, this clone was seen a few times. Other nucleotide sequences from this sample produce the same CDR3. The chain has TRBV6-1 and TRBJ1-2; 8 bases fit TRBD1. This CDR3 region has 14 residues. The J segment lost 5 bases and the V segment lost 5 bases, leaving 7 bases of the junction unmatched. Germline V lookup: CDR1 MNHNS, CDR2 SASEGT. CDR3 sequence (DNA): TGTGCCAGCAGTCCCCGTGGGACAGGATATGGCTACACCTTC. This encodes CASSPRGTGYGYTF.

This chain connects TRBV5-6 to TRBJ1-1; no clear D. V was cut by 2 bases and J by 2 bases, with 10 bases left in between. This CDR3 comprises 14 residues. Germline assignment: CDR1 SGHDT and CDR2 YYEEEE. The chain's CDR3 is CASSFSTGNTEAFF. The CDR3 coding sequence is TGTGCCAGCAGCTTTTCCACGGGTAACACTGAAGCTTTCTTT.

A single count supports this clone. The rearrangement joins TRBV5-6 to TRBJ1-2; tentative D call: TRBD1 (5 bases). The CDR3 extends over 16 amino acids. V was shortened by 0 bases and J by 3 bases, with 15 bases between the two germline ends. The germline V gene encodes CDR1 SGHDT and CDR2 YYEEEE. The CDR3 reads CASSLATAGRDYGYTF. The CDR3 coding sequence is TGTGCCAGCAGCTTGGCGACGGCAGGGAGGGACTATGGCTACACCTTC.

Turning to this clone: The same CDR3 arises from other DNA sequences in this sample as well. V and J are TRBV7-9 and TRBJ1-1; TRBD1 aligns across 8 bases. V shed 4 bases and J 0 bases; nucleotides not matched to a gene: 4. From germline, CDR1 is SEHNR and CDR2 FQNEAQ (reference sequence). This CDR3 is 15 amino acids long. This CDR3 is CASSSGQGMNTEAFF. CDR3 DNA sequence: TGTGCCAGCAGCTCAGGACAGGGAATGAACACTGAAGCTTTCTTT.

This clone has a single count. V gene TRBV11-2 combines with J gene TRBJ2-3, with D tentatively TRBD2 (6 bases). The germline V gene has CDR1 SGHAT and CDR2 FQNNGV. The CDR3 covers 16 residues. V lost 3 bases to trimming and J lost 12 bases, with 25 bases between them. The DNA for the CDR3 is TGTGCCAGCAGCTTGAATTCGGGACTGAGCAGGAAAGGACAGTATTTT. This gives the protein CASSLNSGLSRKGQYF.

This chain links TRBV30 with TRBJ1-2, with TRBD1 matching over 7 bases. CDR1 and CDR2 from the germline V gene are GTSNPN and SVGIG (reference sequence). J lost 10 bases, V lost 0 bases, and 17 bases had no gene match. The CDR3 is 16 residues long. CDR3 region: CAWSVLVEGQHQDYTF. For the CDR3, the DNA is TGTGCCTGGAGTGTACTAGTAGAGGGACAGCACCAAGACTACACCTTC.

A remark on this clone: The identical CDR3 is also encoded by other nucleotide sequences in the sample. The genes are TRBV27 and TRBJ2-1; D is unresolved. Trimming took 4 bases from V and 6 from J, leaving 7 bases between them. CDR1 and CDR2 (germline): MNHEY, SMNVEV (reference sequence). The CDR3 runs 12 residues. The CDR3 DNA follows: TGTGCCAGCAGTTCCTCGGGCAATGAGCAGTTCTTC. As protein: CASSSSGNEQFF.

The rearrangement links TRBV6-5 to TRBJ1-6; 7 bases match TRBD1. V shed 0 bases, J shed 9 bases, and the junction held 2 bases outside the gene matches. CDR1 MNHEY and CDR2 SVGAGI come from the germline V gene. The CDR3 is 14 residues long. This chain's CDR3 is CASSYSDRVSPLHF. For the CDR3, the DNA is TGTGCCAGCAGTTACTCAGACAGGGTTTCACCCCTCCACTTT.

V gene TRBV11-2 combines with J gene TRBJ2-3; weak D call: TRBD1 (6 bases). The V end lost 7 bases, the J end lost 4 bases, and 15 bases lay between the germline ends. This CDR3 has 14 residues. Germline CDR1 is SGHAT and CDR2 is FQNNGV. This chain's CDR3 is CASTLGALADTQYF. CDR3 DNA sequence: TGTGCCAGCACCCTGGGGGCGTTGGCAGATACGCAGTATTTT.

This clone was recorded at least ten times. The CDR3 coding sequence is TGCGCCAGCAGTGAAGGTCCAGCGGGAGGACTAAACACCGGGGAGCTGTTTTTT. The encoded protein is CASSEGPAGGLNTGELFF. This chain connects TRBV10-1 to TRBJ2-2; 9 positions match TRBD2. Germline V gene sequence: CDR1 WNHNN, CDR2 SYGVQD (reference sequence). With 3 bases clipped from V and 2 bases from J, the junction kept 10 bases outside the gene matches. The CDR3 is made up of 18 amino acids.

The DNA for the CDR3 is TGTGCCAGCACCGGGACAGGGATCTACGAGCAGTACTTC. Translating it yields CASTGTGIYEQYF. This sequence joins TRBV2 and TRBJ2-7, with TRBD1 identical over 9 bases. Trimming at V came to 7 bases and at J to 3 bases, leaving 4 bases not matched to a gene. The CDR3 loop spans 13 amino acids. Germline V CDR1 and CDR2: SNHLY, FYNNEI.

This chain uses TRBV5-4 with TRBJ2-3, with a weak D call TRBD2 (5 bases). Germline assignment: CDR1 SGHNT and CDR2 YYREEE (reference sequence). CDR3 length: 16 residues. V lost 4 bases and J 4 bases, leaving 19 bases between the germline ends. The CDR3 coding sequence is TGTGCCAGCAGCACCACCGGGTCTAGCTCGGCAGATACGCAGTATTTT. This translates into CASSTTGSSSADTQYF.

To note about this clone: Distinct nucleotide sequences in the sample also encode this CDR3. CDR3 DNA: TGTGCCAGCAGCCCTACTGGCGGGTCCTCCTACGAGCAGTACTTC. It encodes CASSPTGGSSYEQYF. The chain recombines TRBV9 with TRBJ2-7, with D tentatively TRBD2 (5 bases). CDR3 length: 15 residues. Deletions cut 4 bases from V and 0 bases from J, with 14 bases between. Germline V lookup: CDR1 SGDLS, CDR2 YYNGEE.

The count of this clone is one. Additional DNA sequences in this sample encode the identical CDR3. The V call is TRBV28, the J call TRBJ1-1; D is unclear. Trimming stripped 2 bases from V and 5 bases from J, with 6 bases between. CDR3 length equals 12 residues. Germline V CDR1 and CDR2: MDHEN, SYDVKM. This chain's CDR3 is CASSLGSTEAFF. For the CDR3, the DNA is TGTGCCAGCAGTTTAGGGAGTACTGAAGCTTTCTTT.

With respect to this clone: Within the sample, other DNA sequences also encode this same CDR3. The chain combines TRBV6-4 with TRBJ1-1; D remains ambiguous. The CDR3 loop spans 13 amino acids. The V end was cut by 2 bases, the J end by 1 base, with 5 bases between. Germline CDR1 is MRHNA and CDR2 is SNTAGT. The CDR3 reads CASSDGGNTEAFF. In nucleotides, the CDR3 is TGTGCCAGCAGTGACGGAGGGAACACTGAAGCTTTCTTT.

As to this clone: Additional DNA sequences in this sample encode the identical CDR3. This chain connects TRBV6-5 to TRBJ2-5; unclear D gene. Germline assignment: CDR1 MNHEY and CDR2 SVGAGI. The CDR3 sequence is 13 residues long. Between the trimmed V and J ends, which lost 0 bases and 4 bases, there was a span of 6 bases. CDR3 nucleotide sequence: TGTGCCAGCAGTTACTCCCTAGGAGAGACCCAGTACTTC. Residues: CASSYSLGETQYF.

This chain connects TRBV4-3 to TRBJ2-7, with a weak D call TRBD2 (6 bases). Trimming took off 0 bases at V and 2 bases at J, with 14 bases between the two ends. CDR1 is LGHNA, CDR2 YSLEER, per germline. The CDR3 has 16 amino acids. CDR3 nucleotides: TGCGCCAGCAGCCAAGAGGGCACGGGAGACCCCTACGAGCAGTACTTC. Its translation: CASSQEGTGDPYEQYF.